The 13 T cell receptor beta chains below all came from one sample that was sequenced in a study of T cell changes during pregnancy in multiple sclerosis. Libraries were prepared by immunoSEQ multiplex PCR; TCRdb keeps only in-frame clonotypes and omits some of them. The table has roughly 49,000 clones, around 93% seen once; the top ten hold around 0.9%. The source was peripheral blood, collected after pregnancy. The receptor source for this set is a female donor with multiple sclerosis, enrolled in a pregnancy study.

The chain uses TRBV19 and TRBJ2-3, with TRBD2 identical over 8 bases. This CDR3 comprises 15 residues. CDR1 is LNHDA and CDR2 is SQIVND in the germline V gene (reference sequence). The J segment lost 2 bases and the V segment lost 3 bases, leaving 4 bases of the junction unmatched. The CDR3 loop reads CASSIPGGYTDTQYF. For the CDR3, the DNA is TGTGCCAGTAGTATCCCGGGGGGGTACACAGATACGCAGTATTTT.

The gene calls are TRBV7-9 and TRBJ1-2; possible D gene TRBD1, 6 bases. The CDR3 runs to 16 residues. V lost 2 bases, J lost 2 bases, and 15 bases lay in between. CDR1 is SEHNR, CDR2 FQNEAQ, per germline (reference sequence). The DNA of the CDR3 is TGTGCCAGCAGCTTACCCCCTCATCAGGGGAACTATGGCTACACCTTC. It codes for CASSLPPHQGNYGYTF.

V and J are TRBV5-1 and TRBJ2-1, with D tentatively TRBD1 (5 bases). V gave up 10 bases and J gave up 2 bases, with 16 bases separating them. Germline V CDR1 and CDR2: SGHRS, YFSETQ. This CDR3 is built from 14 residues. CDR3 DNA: TGCGCCCAAAAGGGGCAACGAACCTACAATGAGCAGTTCTTC. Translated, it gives CAQKGQRTYNEQFF.

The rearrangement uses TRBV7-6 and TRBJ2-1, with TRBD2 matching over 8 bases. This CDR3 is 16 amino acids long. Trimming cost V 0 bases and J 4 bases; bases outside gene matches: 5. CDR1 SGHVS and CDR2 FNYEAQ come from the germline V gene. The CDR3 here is CASSLARGGAYNEQFF. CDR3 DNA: TGTGCCAGCAGCTTAGCTCGGGGGGGCGCTTACAATGAGCAGTTCTTC.

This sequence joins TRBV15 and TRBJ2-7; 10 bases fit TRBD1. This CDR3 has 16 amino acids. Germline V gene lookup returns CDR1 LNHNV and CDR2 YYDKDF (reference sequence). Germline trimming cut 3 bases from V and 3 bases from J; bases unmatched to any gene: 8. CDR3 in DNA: TGTGCCACCAGCAGCTTGCGGGGACAGGGGATCTACGAGCAGTACTTC. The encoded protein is CATSSLRGQGIYEQYF.

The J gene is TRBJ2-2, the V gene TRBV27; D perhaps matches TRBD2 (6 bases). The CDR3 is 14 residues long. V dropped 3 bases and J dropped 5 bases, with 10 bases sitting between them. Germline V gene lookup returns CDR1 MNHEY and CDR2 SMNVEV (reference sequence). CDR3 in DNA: TGTGCCAGCAGTTTCCTCGGGACTACCGGGGAGCTGTTTTTT. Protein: CASSFLGTTGELFF.

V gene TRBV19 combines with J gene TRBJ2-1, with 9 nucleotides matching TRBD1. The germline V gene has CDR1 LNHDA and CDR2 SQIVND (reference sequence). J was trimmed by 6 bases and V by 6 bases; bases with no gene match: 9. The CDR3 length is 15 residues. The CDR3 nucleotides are TGTGCCAGTAGCTCACAGGGGGCGCTGGGCAATGAGCAGTTCTTC. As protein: CASSSQGALGNEQFF. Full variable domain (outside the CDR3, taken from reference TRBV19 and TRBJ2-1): DGGITQSPKYLFRKEGQNVTLSCEQNLNHDAMYWYRQDPGQGLRLIYYSQIVNDFQKGDIAEGYSVSREKKESFPLTVTSAQKNPTAFYLCASSSQGALGNEQFFGPGTRLTVL.

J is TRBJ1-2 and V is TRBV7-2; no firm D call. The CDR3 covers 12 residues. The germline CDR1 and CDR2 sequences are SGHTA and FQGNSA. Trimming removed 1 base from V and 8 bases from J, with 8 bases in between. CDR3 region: CASSLELSGYTF. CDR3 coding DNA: TGTGCCAGCAGCTTAGAACTTTCCGGCTACACCTTC.

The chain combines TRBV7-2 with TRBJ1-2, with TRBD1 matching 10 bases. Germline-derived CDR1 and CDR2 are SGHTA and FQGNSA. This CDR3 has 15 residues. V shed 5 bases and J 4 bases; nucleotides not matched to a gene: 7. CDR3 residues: CASSPPTGGIYGYTF. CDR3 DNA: TGTGCCAGCAGCCCGCCGACAGGGGGCATCTATGGCTACACCTTC.

The CDR3 nucleotides are TGCAGCGTAGCAGGGTCCGGCTATGGCTACACCTTC. Translated, it gives CSVAGSGYGYTF. The genes are TRBV29-1 and TRBJ1-2; D possibly corresponds to TRBD1 (5 bases). The CDR3 covers 12 residues. V lost 6 bases and J lost 4, with 12 bases in between. Germline V gene data show CDR1 as SQVTM and CDR2 as ANQGSEA.

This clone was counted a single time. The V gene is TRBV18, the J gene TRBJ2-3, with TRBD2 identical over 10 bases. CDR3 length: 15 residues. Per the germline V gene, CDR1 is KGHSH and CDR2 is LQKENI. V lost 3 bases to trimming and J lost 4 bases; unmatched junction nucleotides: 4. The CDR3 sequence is CASSPSGGAPDTQYF. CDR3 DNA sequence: TGTGCCAGCTCACCCAGCGGGGGGGCCCCAGATACGCAGTATTTT.

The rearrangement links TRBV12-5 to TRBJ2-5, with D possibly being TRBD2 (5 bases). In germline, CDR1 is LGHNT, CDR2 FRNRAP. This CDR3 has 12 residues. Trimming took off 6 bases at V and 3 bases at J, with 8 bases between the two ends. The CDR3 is CASGREEETQYF. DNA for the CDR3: TGTGCTAGTGGCCGGGAAGAAGAGACCCAGTACTTC.

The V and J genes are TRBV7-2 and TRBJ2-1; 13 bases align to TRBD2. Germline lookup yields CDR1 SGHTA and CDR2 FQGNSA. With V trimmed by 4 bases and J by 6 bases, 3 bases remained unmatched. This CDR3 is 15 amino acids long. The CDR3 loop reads CASSWTSGGPNEQFF. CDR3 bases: TGTGCCAGCAGCTGGACTAGCGGGGGTCCCAATGAGCAGTTCTTC.